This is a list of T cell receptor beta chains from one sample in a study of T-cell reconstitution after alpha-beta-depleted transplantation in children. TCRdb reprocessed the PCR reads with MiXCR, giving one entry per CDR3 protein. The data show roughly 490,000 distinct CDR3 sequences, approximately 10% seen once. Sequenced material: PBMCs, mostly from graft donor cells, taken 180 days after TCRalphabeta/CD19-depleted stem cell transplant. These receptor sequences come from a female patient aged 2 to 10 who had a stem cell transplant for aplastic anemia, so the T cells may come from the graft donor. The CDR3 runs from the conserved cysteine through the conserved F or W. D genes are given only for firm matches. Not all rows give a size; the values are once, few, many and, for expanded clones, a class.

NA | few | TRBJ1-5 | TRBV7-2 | CASSLLSQGGNQPQHF | TGTGCCAGCAGCTTACTGAGCCAGGGTGGCAATCAGCCCCAGCATTTT
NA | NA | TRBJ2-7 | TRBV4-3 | CASSHSRDSLYEQYF | TGCGCCAGCAGCCACTCCCGGGACTCCCTCTACGAGCAGTACTTC
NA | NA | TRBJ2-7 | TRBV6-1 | CASSRRGFYEQYF | TGTGCCAGCAGTCGCAGGGGATTCTACGAGCAGTACTTC
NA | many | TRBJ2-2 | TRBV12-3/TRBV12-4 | CASSFIGGTGELFF | TGTGCCAGCAGTTTCATCGGGGGAACCGGGGAGCTGTTTTTT
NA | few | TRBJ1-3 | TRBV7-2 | CASSWRGRVGNTIYF | TGTGCCAGCAGCTGGCGGGGGAGGGTTGGAAACACCATATATTTT
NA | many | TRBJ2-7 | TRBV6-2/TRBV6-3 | CASSQGTTYEQYF | TGTGCCAGCAGTCAGGGGACAACCTACGAGCAGTACTTC
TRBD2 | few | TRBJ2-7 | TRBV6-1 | CASSERTSGSYEQYF | TGTGCCAGCAGTGAAAGGACTAGCGGAAGCTACGAGCAGTACTTC
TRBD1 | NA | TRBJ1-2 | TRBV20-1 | CSARGSLKTGGNGYTF | TGCAGTGCTAGAGGTTCCCTTAAGACAGGGGGCAATGGCTACACCTTC
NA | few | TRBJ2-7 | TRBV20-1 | CSASRGQPYEQYF | TGCAGTGCTAGCCGCGGACAGCCCTACGAGCAGTACTTC
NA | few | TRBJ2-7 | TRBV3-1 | CASSQLTGPLYEQYF | TGTGCCAGCAGCCAATTAACCGGTCCTCTCTACGAGCAGTACTTC
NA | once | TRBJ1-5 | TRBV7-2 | CASSPGGVGSNQPQHF | TGTGCCAGCAGCCCCGGGGGAGTCGGAAGCAATCAGCCCCAGCATTTT
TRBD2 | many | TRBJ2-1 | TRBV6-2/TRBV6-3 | CASSYHGLAGLRQFF | TGTGCCAGCAGTTACCATGGACTAGCGGGACTCCGGCAGTTCTTC
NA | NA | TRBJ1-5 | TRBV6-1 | CASSGIQSNQPQHF | TGTGCCAGCAGTGGTATACAGTCCAATCAGCCCCAGCATTTT
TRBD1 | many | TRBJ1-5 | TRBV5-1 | CASSPGQGPPNQPQHF | TGCGCCAGCAGCCCAGGACAGGGGCCGCCCAATCAGCCCCAGCATTTT
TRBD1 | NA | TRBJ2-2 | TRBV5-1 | CASSDRGSGGELFF | TGCGCCAGCTCGGACAGGGGAAGCGGCGGGGAGCTGTTTTTT
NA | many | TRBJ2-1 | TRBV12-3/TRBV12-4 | CASTSAGYEQFF | TGTGCCAGCACCTCGGCGGGCTATGAGCAGTTCTTC
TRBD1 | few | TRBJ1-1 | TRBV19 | CASRVSLLYWDREMNTEAFF | TGTGCCAGTAGAGTATCCCTCCTATACTGGGACAGGGAGATGAACACTGAAGCTTTCTTT
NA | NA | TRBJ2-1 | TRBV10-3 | CAIGGRESSYNEQFF | TGTGCCATCGGAGGGCGGGAAAGCTCCTACAATGAGCAGTTCTTC
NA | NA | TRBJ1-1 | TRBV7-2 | CASSLAGPPTEAFF | TGTGCCAGCAGCTTAGCAGGGCCGCCGACTGAAGCTTTCTTT
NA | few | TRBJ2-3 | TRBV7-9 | CALTFTDTQYF | TGTGCCCTCACCTTCACAGATACGCAGTATTTT
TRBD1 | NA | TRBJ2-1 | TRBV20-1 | CSARVGTGYNEQFF | TGCAGTGCTAGAGTAGGGACAGGCTACAATGAGCAGTTCTTC
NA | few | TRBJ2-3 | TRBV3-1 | CASSQRDGTDTQYF | TGTGCCAGCAGCCAAAGGGACGGGACCGATACGCAGTATTTT
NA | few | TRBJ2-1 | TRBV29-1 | CSVAGQVIHNEQFF | TGCAGCGTTGCAGGTCAGGTTATCCACAATGAGCAGTTCTTC
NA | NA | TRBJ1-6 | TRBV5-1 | CASTQGLHSPLHF | TGCGCCAGCACCCAGGGGTTGCATTCACCCCTCCACTTT
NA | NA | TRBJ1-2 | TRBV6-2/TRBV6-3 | CASSYVGKSYGYTF | TGTGCCAGCAGTTACGTGGGGAAGAGCTATGGCTACACCTTC
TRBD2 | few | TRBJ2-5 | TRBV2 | CASSEATSGAIQETQYF | TGTGCCAGCAGTGAAGCTACTAGCGGGGCGATCCAAGAGACCCAGTACTTC
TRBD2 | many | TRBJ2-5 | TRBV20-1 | CSARLAGRETQYF | TGCAGTGCTAGGCTAGCGGGGCGTGAGACCCAGTACTTC
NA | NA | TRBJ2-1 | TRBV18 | CASSPPKQGTNNEQFF | TGTGCCAGCTCACCACCGAAGCAGGGTACGAACAATGAGCAGTTCTTC
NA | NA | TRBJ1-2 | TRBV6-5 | CASSSLTGTYYGYTF | TGTGCCAGCAGTTCCTTGACAGGAACCTACTATGGCTACACCTTC
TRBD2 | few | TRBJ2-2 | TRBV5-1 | CASSPGLIIPGELFF | TGCGCCAGCAGCCCGGGACTAATCATCCCCGGGGAGCTGTTTTTT
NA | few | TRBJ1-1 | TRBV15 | CATSRLKGDTEAFF | TGTGCCACCAGCAGGCTGAAGGGGGACACTGAAGCTTTCTTT
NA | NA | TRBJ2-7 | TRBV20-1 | CSATPPRGTTSYEQYF | TGCAGTGCGACTCCCCCCCGCGGAACAACCTCTTACGAGCAGTACTTC
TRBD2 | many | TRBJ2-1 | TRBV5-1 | CASSLAGLAGVNEQFF | TGCGCCAGCAGCTTGGCAGGACTAGCGGGAGTCAATGAGCAGTTCTTC
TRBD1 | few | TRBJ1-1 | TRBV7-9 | CASSLAGQGDTEAFF | TGTGCCAGCAGCTTAGCCGGACAGGGGGACACTGAAGCTTTCTTT
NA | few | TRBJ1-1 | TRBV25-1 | CASSEWGGRDTEAFF | TGTGCCAGCAGTGAATGGGGGGGGCGCGACACTGAAGCTTTCTTT
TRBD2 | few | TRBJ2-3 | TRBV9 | CASSVAIGGRVTDTQYF | TGTGCCAGCAGCGTAGCTATCGGCGGGAGAGTGACAGATACGCAGTATTTT
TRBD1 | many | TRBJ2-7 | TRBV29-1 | CSVGRRQGYEQYF | TGCAGCGTTGGGAGGAGACAGGGGTACGAGCAGTACTTC
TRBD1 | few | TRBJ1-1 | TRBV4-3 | CASSQIRDRGIPDTEAFF | TGCGCCAGCAGCCAAATCCGGGACAGGGGTATTCCGGACACTGAAGCTTTCTTT
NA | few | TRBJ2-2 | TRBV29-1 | CSVEVIEGQDTGELFF | TGCAGCGTTGAAGTCATAGAGGGTCAGGACACCGGGGAGCTGTTTTTT
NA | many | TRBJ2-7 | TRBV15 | CATSRGRKLLNEQYF | TGTGCCACCAGCAGAGGCCGAAAACTACTAAACGAGCAGTACTTC
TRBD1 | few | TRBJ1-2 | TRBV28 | CASRAGQKLYGYTF | TGTGCCAGCAGGGCGGGACAGAAGCTTTATGGCTACACCTTC
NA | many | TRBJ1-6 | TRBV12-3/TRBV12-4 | CASSRNSPLHF | TGTGCCAGCAGCAGGAATTCACCCCTCCACTTT
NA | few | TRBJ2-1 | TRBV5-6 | CASSPGFTYNEQFF | TGTGCCAGCAGCCCGGGGTTTACCTACAATGAGCAGTTCTTC
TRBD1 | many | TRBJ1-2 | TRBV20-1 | CSATGILGGYTF | TGCAGTGCGACAGGGATATTAGGGGGCTACACCTTC
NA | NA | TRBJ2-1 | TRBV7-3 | CASSLINSNEQFF | TGTGCCAGCAGCTTAATTAACAGCAATGAGCAGTTCTTC
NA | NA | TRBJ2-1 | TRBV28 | CASSLPGQQFF | TGTGCCAGCAGCCTGCCGGGACAGCAGTTCTTC
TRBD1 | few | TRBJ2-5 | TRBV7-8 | CASSLGDRDNF | TGTGCCAGCAGCTTAGGGGACAGGGATAACTTC
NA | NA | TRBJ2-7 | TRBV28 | CASVLRAQGTGSHEQYF | TGTGCCAGCGTCCTCCGGGCTCAAGGCACGGGTTCCCACGAGCAGTACTTC
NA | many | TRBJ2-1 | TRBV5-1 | CASSSQSTYNEQFF | TGCGCCAGCAGCTCTCAGTCTACCTACAATGAGCAGTTCTTC
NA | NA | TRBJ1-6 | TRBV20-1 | CSANPGQGRNSPLHF | TGCAGTGCCAATCCCGGGCAGGGGAGAAATTCACCCCTCCACTTT
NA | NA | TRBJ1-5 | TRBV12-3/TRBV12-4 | CASSDRRALPQHF | TGTGCCAGCAGTGACAGGCGTGCCCTGCCCCAGCATTTT